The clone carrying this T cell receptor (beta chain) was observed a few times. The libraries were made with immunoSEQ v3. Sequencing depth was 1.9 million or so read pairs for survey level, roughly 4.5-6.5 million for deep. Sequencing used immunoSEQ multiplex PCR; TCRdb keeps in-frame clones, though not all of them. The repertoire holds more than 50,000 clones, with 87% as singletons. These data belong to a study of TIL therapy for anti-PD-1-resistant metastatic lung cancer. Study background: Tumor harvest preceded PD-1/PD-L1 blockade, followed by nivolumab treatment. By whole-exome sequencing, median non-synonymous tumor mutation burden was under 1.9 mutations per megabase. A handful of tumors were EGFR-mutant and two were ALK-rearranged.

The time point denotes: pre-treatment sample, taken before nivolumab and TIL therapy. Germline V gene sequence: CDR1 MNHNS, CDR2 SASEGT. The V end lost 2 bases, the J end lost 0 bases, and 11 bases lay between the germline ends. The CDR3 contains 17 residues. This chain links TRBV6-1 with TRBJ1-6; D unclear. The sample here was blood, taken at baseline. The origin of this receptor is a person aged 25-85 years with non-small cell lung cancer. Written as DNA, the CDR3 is TGTGCCAGCAGTGAATACATCAGGAGCTCCTATAATTCACCCCTCCACTTT. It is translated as CASSEYIRSSYNSPLHF.